This TCR beta chain is from a study of T-cell reconstitution after alpha-beta-depleted transplantation in children. The CDR3 contains 13 residues. The V gene end was trimmed by 3 bases and the J gene end by 5 bases; junction bases not matched to a gene: 3. The germline gives CDR1 DFQATT, CDR2 SNEGSKA (reference sequence). The library targeted TCRbeta and was prepared with unique molecular identifiers. From the PCR reads, TCRdb called clonotypes with MiXCR, one entry per CDR3 protein. The profile covers 200,000 to 250,000 distinct CDR3 sequences, with around 12% appearing a single time and approximately 2.9% taken by the ten largest. This clonotype was seen at least ten times.

This sequence originates from a human donor who donated a stem cell graft to a child with acute lymphoblastic leukemia. The material sequenced was PBMCs from the stem cell graft donor, taken from the stem cell graft. V is TRBV20-1 and J is TRBJ2-2; TRBD2 matches at 7 bases. The CDR3 sequence is CSASGRSTGELFF. The CDR3 bases are TGCAGTGCTAGCGGGAGGTCTACCGGGGAGCTGTTTTTT.